This note documents a single T cell receptor (beta chain) sequence. As yet, its antigen is unknown. The record originates from a study of shared clonotypes between healthy human individuals. Study outcomes and limitations: The genetic and exposure-history diversity represented was limited by few donors.

Germline values: CDR1 LNHDA, CDR2 SQIVND (reference sequence). The V gene end was trimmed by 1 base and the J gene end by 4 bases; junction bases not matched to a gene: 6. There are 15 residues in the CDR3. Some clones are missing from TCRdb's copy, which holds only in-frame ones; the method was immunoSEQ multiplex PCR. Of a few million clones listed, over 85% were seen once; the top ten hold over 0.12%. The chain is built from TRBV19 and TRBJ2-7, with 8 positions matching TRBD1. The sequencing input was naive CD4+ T cells sorted from blood. As to subset: CD45RA+ positively selected. This receptor was identified in a man younger than 35 in good health. The CDR3 region has the DNA TGTGCCAGTAGTATAGCGGCAGGGGGCGGGTACGAGCAGTACTTC. Amino acid sequence: CASSIAAGGGYEQYF.